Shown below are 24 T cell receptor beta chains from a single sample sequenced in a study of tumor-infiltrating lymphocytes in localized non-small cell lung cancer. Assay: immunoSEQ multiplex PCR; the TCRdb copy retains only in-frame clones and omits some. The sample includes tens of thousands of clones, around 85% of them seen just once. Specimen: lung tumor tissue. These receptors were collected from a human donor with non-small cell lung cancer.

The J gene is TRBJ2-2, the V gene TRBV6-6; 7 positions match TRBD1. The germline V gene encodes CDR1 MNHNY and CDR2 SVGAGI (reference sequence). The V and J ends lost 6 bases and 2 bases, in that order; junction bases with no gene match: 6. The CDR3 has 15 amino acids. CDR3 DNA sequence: TGTGCCAGCAGCCTGGGACAGCAAAACACCGGGGAGCTGTTTTTT. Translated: CASSLGQQNTGELFF.

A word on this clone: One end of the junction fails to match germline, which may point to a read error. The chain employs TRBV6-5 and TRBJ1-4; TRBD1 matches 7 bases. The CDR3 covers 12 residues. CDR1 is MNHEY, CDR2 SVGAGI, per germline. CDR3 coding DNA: TGTGCAAGCAGGGGGACTAATGAAAAACTGTTTTTT. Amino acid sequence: CASRGTNEKLFF.

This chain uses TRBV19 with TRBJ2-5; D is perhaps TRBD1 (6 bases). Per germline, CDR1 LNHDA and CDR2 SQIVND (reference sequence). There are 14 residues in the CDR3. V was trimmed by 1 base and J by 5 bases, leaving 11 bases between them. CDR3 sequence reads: CASSIAGGLETQYF. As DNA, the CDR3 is TGTGCCAGTAGTATAGCTGGGGGCCTCGAGACCCAGTACTTC.

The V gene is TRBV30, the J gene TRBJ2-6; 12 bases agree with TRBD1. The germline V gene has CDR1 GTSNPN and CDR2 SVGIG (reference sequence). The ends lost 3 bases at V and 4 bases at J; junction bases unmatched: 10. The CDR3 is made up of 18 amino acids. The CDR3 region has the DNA TGTGCCTGGAGCGCCCCGGGACAGGGGGCGTGGGGGGCCAACGTCCTGACTTTC. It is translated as CAWSAPGQGAWGANVLTF.

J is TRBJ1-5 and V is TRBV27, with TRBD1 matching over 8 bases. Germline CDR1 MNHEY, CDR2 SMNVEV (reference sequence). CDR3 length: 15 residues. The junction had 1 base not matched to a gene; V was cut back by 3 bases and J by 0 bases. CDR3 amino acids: CASSLGTGSNQPQHF. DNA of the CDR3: TGTGCCAGCAGTTTGGGGACAGGTAGCAATCAGCCCCAGCATTTT.

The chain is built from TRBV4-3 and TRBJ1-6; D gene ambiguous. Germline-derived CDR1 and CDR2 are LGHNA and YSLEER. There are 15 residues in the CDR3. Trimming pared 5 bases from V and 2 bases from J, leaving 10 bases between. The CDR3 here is CASSKFRTYNSPLHF. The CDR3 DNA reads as TGCGCCAGCAGCAAATTCCGGACCTATAATTCACCCCTCCACTTT.

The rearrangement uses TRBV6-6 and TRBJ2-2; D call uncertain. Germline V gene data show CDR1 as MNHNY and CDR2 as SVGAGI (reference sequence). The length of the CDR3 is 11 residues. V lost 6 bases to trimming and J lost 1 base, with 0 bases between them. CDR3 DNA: TGTGCCAGCAGGAACACCGGGGAGCTGTTTTTT. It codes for CASRNTGELFF.

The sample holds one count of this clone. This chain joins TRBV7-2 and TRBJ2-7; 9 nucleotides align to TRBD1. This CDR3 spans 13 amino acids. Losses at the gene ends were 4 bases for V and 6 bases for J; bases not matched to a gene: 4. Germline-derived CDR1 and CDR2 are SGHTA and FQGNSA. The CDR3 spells CASSSGQGFEQYF. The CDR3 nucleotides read TGTGCCAGCAGCTCGGGACAGGGATTCGAGCAGTACTTC.

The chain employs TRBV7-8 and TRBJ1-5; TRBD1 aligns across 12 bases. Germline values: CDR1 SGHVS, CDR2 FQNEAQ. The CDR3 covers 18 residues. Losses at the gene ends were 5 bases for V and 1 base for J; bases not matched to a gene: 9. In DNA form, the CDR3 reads TGTGCCAGCAGCACGATGGGACAGGGGGCGTTAAGCAATCAGCCCCAGCATTTT. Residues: CASSTMGQGALSNQPQHF.

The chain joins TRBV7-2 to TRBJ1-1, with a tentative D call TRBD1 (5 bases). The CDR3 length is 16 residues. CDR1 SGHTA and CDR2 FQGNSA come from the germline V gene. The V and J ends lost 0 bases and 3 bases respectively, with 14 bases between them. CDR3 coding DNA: TGTGCCAGCAGCTTAGCTCTAACAGGTCGCTACACTGAAGCTTTCTTT. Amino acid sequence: CASSLALTGRYTEAFF.

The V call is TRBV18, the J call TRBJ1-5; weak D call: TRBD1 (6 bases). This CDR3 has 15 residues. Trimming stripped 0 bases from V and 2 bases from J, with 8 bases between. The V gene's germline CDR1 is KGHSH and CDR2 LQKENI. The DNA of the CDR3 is TGTGCCAGCTCACCACCGGGGGGCCGCAATCAGCCCCAGCATTTT. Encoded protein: CASSPPGGRNQPQHF.

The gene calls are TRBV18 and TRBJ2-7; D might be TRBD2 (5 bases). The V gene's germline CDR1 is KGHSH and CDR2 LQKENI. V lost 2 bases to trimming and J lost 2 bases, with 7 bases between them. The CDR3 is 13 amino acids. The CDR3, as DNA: TGTGCCAGCTCACCAGCCGGGACCTACGAGCAGTACTTC. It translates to CASSPAGTYEQYF.

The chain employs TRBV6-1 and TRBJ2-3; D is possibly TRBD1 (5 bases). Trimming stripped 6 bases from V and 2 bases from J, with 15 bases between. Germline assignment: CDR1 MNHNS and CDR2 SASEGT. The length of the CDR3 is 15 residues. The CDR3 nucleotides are TGTGCCAGCAGAGCCTTAGGGGAAATCACAGATACGCAGTATTTT. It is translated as CASRALGEITDTQYF.

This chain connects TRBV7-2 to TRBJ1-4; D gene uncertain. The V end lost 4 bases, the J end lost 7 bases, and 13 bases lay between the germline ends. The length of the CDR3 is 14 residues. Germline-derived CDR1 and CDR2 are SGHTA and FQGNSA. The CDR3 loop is CASSSNAQREKLFF. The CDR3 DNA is TGTGCCAGCAGCTCCAACGCACAACGTGAAAAACTGTTTTTT.

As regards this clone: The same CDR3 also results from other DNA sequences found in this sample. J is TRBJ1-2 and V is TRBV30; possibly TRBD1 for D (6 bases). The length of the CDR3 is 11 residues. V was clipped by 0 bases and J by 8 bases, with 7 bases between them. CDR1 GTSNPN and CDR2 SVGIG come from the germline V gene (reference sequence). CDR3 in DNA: TGTGCCTGGAGTGTAGGGGGAGGCTACACCTTC. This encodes CAWSVGGGYTF. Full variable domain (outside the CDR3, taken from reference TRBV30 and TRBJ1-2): SQTIHQWPATLVQPVGSPLSLECTVEGTSNPNLYWYRQAAGRGLQLLFYSVGIGQISSEVPQNLSASRPQDRQFILSSKKLLLSDSGFYLCAWSVGGGYTFGSGTRLTVV.

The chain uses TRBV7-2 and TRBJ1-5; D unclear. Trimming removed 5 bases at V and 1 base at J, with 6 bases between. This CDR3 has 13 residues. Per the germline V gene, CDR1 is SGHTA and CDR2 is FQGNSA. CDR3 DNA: TGTGCCAGCAGCCCAGGCAGCAATCAGCCCCAGCATTTT. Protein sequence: CASSPGSNQPQHF.

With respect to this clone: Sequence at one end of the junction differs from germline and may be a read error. The CDR3 sequence is CASSPRITDTQYF. The CDR3 DNA reads as TGTGCTAGCAGCCCGCGGATCACAGATACGCAGTATTTT. This sequence joins TRBV7-7 and TRBJ2-3, with no clear D. This CDR3 spans 13 amino acids. The germline V gene has CDR1 SSHAT and CDR2 FNYEAQ (reference sequence).

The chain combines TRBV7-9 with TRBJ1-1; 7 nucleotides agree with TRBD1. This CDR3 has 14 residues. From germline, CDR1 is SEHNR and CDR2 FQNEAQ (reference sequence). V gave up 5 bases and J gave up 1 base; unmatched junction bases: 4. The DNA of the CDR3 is TGTGCCAGCAGCCTTCAGGGGGGGAACACTGAAGCTTTCTTT. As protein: CASSLQGGNTEAFF.

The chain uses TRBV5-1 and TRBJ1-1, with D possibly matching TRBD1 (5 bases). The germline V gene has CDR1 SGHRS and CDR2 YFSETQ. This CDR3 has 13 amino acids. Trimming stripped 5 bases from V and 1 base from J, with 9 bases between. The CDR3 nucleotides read TGCGCCAGCAGTGGGGACCGGAACACTGAAGCTTTCTTT. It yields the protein CASSGDRNTEAFF.

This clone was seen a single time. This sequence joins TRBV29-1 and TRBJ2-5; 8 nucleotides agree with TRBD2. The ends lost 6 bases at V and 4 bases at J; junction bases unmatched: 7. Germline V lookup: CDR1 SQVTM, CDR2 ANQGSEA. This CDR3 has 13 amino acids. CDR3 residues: CSVAAGGGETQYF. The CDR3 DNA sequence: TGCAGCGTGGCTGCGGGGGGTGGAGAGACCCAGTACTTC.

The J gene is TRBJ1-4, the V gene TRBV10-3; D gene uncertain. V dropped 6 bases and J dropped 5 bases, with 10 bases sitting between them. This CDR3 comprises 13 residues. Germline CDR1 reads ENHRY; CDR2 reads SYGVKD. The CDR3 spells CAIRGRPNEKLFF. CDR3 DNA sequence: TGTGCCATCAGGGGGAGGCCGAATGAAAAACTGTTTTTT.

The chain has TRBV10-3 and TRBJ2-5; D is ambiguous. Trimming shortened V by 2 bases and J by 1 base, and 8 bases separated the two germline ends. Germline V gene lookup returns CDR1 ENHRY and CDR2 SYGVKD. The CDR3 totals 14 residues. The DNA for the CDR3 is TGTGCCATCAGTGAGGCCAAACTCCAAGAGACCCAGTACTTC. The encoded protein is CAISEAKLQETQYF.

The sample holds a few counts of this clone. The CDR3 loop reads CAWSGGITWGEKLFF. CDR3 coding DNA: TGTGCCTGGAGTGGTGGGATAACATGGGGTGAAAAACTGTTTTTT. This chain joins TRBV30 and TRBJ1-4, with D unclear. This CDR3 contains 15 residues. Germline V CDR1 and CDR2: GTSNPN, SVGIG (reference sequence). V was shortened by 1 base and J by 7 bases, with 16 bases between the two germline ends. The variable domain in full, completed from reference TRBV30 and TRBJ1-4, reads SQTIHQWPATLVQPVGSPLSLECTVEGTSNPNLYWYRQAAGRGLQLLFYSVGIGQISSEVPQNLSASRPQDRQFILSSKKLLLSDSGFYLCAWSGGITWGEKLFFGSGTQLSVL.

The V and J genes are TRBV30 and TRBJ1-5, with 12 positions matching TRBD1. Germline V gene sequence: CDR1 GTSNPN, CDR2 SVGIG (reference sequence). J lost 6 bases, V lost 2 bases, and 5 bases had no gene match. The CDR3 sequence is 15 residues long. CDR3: CAWSKGQGASQPQHF. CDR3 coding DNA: TGTGCCTGGAGTAAGGGACAGGGGGCGAGTCAGCCCCAGCATTTT. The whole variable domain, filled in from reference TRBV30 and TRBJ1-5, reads SQTIHQWPATLVQPVGSPLSLECTVEGTSNPNLYWYRQAAGRGLQLLFYSVGIGQISSEVPQNLSASRPQDRQFILSSKKLLLSDSGFYLCAWSKGQGASQPQHFGDGTRLSIL.